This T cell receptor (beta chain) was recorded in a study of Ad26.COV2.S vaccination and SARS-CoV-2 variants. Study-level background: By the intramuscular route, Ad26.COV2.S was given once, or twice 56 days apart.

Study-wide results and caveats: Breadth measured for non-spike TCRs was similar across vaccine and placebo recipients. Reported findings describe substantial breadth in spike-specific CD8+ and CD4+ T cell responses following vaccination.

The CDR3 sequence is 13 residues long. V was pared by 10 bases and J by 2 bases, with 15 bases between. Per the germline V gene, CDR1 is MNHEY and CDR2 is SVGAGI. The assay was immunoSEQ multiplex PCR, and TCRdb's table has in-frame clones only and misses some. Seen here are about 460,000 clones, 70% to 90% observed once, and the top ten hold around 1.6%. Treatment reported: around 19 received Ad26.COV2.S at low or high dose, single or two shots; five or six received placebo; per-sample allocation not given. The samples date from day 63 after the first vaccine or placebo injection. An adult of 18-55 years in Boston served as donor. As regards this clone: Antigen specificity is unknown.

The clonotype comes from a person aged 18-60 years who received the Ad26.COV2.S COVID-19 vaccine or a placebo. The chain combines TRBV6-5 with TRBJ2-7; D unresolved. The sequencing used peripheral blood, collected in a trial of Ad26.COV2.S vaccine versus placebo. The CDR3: CATRNRVTYEQYF. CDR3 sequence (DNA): TGTGCCACCCGAAATCGGGTAACCTACGAGCAGTACTTC.